Below, 5 T cell receptor beta chains from the same sample are listed, as sequenced in a study of TIL therapy for anti-PD-1-resistant metastatic lung cancer. This was the immunoSEQ v3 assay. Produced via immunoSEQ multiplex PCR; TCRdb's table is partial and in-frame only. The profile shows some 15,000 clones, 86% of them singletons. The time point denotes: pre-treatment sample, taken before nivolumab and TIL therapy. The material was blood, obtained at baseline. The receptors stem from a person aged 25-80 years with non-small cell lung cancer.

This clone has more than one count but fewer than ten. The chain combines TRBV19 with TRBJ2-4, with D possibly TRBD2 on 6 matching bases. CDR3 size: 13 residues. CDR1 is LNHDA, CDR2 SQIVND, per germline (reference sequence). V lost 7 bases and J lost 6, with 13 bases in between. This chain's CDR3 is CASIQPGGNIQYF. CDR3 sequence (DNA): TGTGCCAGTATCCAACCCGGGGGAAACATTCAGTACTTC.

The chain has TRBV4-1 and TRBJ2-5; D not certain. The CDR3 consists of 13 residues. The V gene lost 4 bases and the J gene lost 4 bases, with 10 bases spanning the gap. Germline CDR1 MGHRA, CDR2 YSYEKL. In nucleotides, the CDR3 is TGCGCCAGCAGCCTTTGGTTGAGAGAGACCCAGTACTTC. Protein: CASSLWLRETQYF.

The V call is TRBV11-3, the J call TRBJ2-5; tentative D call: TRBD1 (6 bases). With 5 bases removed from V and 5 bases from J, the gap between germline ends came to 21 bases. Germline values: CDR1 SGHNT, CDR2 YENEEA. CDR3 length: 16 residues. This CDR3 is CASSPPRGQSGETQYF. CDR3 DNA: TGTGCCAGCAGCCCTCCACGGGGACAATCGGGGGAGACCCAGTACTTC. Full variable domain (missing parts from reference TRBV11-3 and TRBJ2-5): EAGVVQSPRYKIIEKKQPVAFWCNPISGHNTLYWYLQNLGQGPELLIRYENEEAVDDSQLPKDRFSAERLKGVDSTLKIQPAELGDSAVYLCASSPPRGQSGETQYFGPGTRLLVL.

The CDR3 coding sequence is TGTGCCAGCAGCTTGGGGGTATCCCCTGGGGCCAACGTCCTGACTTTC. Amino acids: CASSLGVSPGANVLTF. V and J are TRBV7-2 and TRBJ2-6; D could derive from TRBD1 or TRBD2 (5 bases each). CDR1 is SGHTA and CDR2 is FQGNSA in the germline V gene. With 3 bases removed from V and 2 bases from J, the gap between germline ends came to 11 bases. The CDR3 length is 16 residues. Full variable domain (missing parts from reference TRBV7-2 and TRBJ2-6): GAGVSQSPSNKVTEKGKDVELRCDPISGHTALYWYRQSLGQGLEFLIYFQGNSAPDKSGLPSDRFSAERTGGSVSTLTIQRTQQEDSAVYLCASSLGVSPGANVLTFGAGSRLTVL.

The genes are TRBV11-3 and TRBJ1-6; D gene ambiguous. Germline V CDR1 and CDR2: SGHNT, YENEEA. This CDR3 has 13 residues. The ends were cut back, 3 bases at V and 5 bases at J, with 5 bases in the middle. In nucleotides, the CDR3 is TGTGCCAGCAGCTTGAGCGATAATTCACCCCTCCACTTT. This encodes CASSLSDNSPLHF.